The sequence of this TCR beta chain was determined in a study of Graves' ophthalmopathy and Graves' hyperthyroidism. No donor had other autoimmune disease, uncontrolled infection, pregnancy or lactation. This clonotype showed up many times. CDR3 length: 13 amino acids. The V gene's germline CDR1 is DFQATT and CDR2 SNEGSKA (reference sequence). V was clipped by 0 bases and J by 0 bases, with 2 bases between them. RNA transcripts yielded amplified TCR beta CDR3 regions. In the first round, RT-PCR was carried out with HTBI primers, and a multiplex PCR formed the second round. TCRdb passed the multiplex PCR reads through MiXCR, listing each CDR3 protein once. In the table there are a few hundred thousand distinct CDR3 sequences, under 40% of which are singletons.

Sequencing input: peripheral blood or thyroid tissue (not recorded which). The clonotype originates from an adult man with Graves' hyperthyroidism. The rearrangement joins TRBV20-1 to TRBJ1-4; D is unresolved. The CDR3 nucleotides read TGCAGTGCTAGAGACGCAACTAATGAAAAACTGTTTTTT. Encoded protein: CSARDATNEKLFF.